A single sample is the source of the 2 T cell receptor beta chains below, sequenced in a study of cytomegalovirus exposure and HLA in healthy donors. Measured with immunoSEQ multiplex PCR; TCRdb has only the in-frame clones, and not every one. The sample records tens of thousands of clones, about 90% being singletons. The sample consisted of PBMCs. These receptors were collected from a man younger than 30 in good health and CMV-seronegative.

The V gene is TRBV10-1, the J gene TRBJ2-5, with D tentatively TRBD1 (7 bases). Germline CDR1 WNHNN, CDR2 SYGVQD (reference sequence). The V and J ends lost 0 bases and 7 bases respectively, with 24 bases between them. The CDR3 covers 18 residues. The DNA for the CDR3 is TGCGCCAGCAGTGAGTCGATTTATAGCGGATCCAGGGGGAGGACCCAGTACTTC. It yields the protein CASSESIYSGSRGRTQYF.

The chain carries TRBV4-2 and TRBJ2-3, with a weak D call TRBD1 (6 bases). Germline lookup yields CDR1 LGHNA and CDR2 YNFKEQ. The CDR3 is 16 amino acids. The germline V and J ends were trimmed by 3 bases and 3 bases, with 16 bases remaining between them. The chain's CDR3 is CASSQWVQGRTDTQYF. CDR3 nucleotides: TGTGCCAGCAGCCAGTGGGTACAGGGTAGAACAGATACGCAGTATTTT.